This T cell receptor (beta chain) was captured in a study of shared T cell receptors in the human thymus. Germline loops: CDR1 SEHNR, CDR2 FQNEAQ (reference sequence). The CDR3 spans 13 residues. With 5 bases removed from V and 4 bases from J, the gap between germline ends came to 11 bases. Sequencing used immunoSEQ multiplex PCR; TCRdb keeps in-frame clones, though not all of them. The repertoire holds 540,000 or so clones, with 75% to 85% as singletons. These sequences were also reported in another study, on human thymus T cells. As that study records: Serving as donors were healthy Finnish infants, each of whom was having open corrective surgery for congenital heart defects. Corrective heart surgery yielded the resections from which the thymus tissue came. Thymic as well as blood repertoires seemed to favor certain V and J genes unevenly. A high degree of thymic repertoire overlap among unrelated individuals was reported in related research.

V usage is TRBV7-9 and J usage is TRBJ2-5; D gene unclear. The sequenced sample consisted of thymocytes. The TCR comes from a boy under two years old with a congenital heart defect. Written as DNA, the CDR3 is TGTGCCAGCAGCCCCGAGGTCGGAGAGACCCAGTACTTC. Translated, it gives CASSPEVGETQYF.